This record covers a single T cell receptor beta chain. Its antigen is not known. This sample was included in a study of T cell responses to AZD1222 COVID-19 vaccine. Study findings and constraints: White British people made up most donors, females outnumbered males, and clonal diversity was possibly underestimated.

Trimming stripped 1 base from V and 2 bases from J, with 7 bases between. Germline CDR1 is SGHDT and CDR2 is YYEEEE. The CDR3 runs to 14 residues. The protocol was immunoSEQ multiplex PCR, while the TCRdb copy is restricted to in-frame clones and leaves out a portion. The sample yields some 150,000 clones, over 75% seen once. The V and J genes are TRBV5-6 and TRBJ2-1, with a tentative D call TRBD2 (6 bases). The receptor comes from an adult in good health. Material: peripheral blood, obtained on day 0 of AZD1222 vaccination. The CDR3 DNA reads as TGTGCCAGCAGCTTGCGGGAGCCCTACAATGAGCAGTTCTTC. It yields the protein CASSLREPYNEQFF.